A selection of T cell receptor beta chains follows, all from one sample in a study of PD-1 blockade in classical Hodgkin lymphoma. The data were produced by immunoSEQ multiplex PCR, yet TCRdb's version contains in-frame clones alone and is incomplete. Of over 50,000 clones in the sample, approximately 90% were seen once. Sequenced material: peripheral blood mononuclear cells (PBMCs), taken before the fourth cycle of nivolumab. The receptors derive from a human donor with classical Hodgkin lymphoma. Each CDR3 is given with its conserved first and last residue. A D gene is named only where the DNA matches it firmly. Size values are once, few and many counts, or a class for expanded clones, and some rows have none.

j_call,clone_size,d_call,v_call,cdr3_nt,cdr3_aa
TRBJ1-2,NA,TRBD1,TRBV28,TGTGCCAGCAGTTTTCCCGGGACAGGGAACTATGGCTACACCTTC,CASSFPGTGNYGYTF
TRBJ2-3,few,TRBD1,TRBV6-5,TGTGCCAGCAGTTCCTCGAACAGGGGGCGAAGAGATACGCAGTATTTT,CASSSSNRGRRDTQYF
TRBJ1-2,once,NA,TRBV19,TGTGCCAGTAGTAACCAAGACAGGACCCGAGGAGGCTACACCTTC,CASSNQDRTRGGYTF
TRBJ2-2,NA,NA,TRBV7-3,TGTGCCAGCAGCCCCGACAACACCGGGGAGCTGTTTTTT,CASSPDNTGELFF
TRBJ1-4,once,NA,TRBV14,TGTGCCAGCAGCCCCCTCGGGGGTAATGAAAAACTGTTTTTT,CASSPLGGNEKLFF
TRBJ2-3,NA,NA,TRBV5-3,TGTGCCAGAAGTGCTACTAGAGGCAGGGAAGATACGCAGTATTTT,CARSATRGREDTQYF
TRBJ2-3,NA,TRBD2,TRBV5-4,TGTGCCAGCAGCCCACTAGCGGGGGGAACGCAGTATTTT,CASSPLAGGTQYF
TRBJ2-2,NA,TRBD2,TRBV18,TGTGCCAGCTCACCACCTTCTAGCGGGGGGTCGCTGTTTTTT,CASSPPSSGGSLFF
TRBJ1-2,NA,NA,TRBV7-9,TGTGCCAGCAGCTATGAGGGAAGCCATGGCTACACCTTC,CASSYEGSHGYTF
TRBJ1-3,NA,NA,TRBV25-1,TGTGCCAGCAGACAGAACTCTGGAAACACCATATATTTT,CASRQNSGNTIYF
TRBJ2-1,NA,NA,TRBV19,TGTGCCAGTAGTATAGTGACGTGGAGCTCCTACAATGAGCAGTTCTTC,CASSIVTWSSYNEQFF
TRBJ2-6,NA,NA,TRBV5-5,TGTGCCAGCAGCTTGAGCCCCTCTGGGGCCAACGTCCTGACTTTC,CASSLSPSGANVLTF
TRBJ1-5,NA,NA,TRBV5-1,TGCGCCAGCAGCCGAACGACAGGCAGCAATCAGCCCCAGCATTTT,CASSRTTGSNQPQHF
TRBJ1-3,NA,NA,TRBV7-9,TGTGCCAGCAGCTTGTCGACAGGCTCTGGAAACACCATATATTTT,CASSLSTGSGNTIYF
TRBJ1-5,NA,NA,TRBV5-1,TGCGCCAGCAGCTTAGGAGGGCAACAGCCCCAGCATTTT,CASSLGGQQPQHF
TRBJ2-3,NA,NA,TRBV18,TGTGCCAGCTCTTTGACTCTCGGACAGCCCACAGATACGCAGTATTTT,CASSLTLGQPTDTQYF
TRBJ1-2,NA,TRBD1,TRBV30,TGTGCCTGGAGTGATGCGTCGAACAGGGGGGGTGGCTACACCTTC,CAWSDASNRGGGYTF
TRBJ1-2,NA,NA,TRBV7-9,TGTGCCAGCAGCTTAGGGCCGGTAAACTATGGCTACACCTTC,CASSLGPVNYGYTF
TRBJ2-1,NA,TRBD2,TRBV5-1,TGCGCCACCCAGTTAGCGGGGGGGACCTACAATGAGCAGTTCTTC,CATQLAGGTYNEQFF
TRBJ1-2,NA,NA,TRBV21-1,TGTGCCAGCAGCAAATTCCAGCTCTATGGCTACACCTTC,CASSKFQLYGYTF
TRBJ1-2,NA,TRBD1,TRBV5-1,TGCGCCAGCAGCTTGGCAGGGGGCGGCTACACCTTC,CASSLAGGGYTF
TRBJ2-3,few,TRBD1,TRBV6-6,TGTGCCAGCACCATCGGACAGGGCGGCGTCACAGATACGCAGTATTTT,CASTIGQGGVTDTQYF
TRBJ2-7,NA,NA,TRBV27,TGTGCCAGCAGTTACGGGGGCTCCTACGAGCAGTACTTC,CASSYGGSYEQYF
TRBJ2-1,NA,TRBD1,TRBV5-1,TGCGCCAGCACCCCCACCCTTAGACAGGGGGGGAATGAGCAGTTCTTC,CASTPTLRQGGNEQFF
TRBJ1-5,NA,NA,TRBV5-1,TGCGCCAGCAGCCTAACACCCAATCAGCCCCAGCATTTT,CASSLTPNQPQHF
TRBJ2-2,NA,NA,TRBV4-1,TGCGCCAGCAGCCCCACCCAAGTCGGGCGGGCCCCCGGGGAGCTGTTTTTT,CASSPTQVGRAPGELFF
TRBJ1-1,NA,NA,TRBV5-1,TGCGCCAGCAGCATAAACGGACAGCAAATGAACACTGAAGCTTTCTTT,CASSINGQQMNTEAFF
TRBJ1-1,few,TRBD1,TRBV5-1,TGCGCCAGCAACTTGGAGGGACAGGCCAACACTGAAGCTTTCTTT,CASNLEGQANTEAFF
TRBJ2-7,NA,TRBD1,TRBV10-1,TGCGCCAGCAGTGAGTCGAATGCAGGGGGCTCCTACGAGCAGTACTTC,CASSESNAGGSYEQYF
TRBJ1-4,few,TRBD1,TRBV5-1,TGCGCCAGCAGCCCGGGACAGGGCGGTGAAAAACTGTTTTTT,CASSPGQGGEKLFF
TRBJ2-2,NA,TRBD1,TRBV9,TGTGCCAGCAGCGTGACAGGGGGCTACACCGGGGAGCTGTTTTTT,CASSVTGGYTGELFF
TRBJ2-5,NA,NA,TRBV7-9,TGTTCAAGTGGGGTTAAGATTGGGGTAAGAGAGACCCAGTACTTC,CSSGVKIGVRETQYF
TRBJ2-4,NA,NA,TRBV5-1,TGCGCCAGCAGCTTGGCTAGTGAGAACATTCAGTACTTC,CASSLASENIQYF
TRBJ1-1,NA,NA,TRBV7-5,TGTGCCAGCAAAGCAGGACAGGGGGCTAACGGTGAAGCTTTCTTT,CASKAGQGANGEAFF
TRBJ1-2,NA,TRBD1,TRBV19,TGTGCCAGTAGTACCGGGACAGGCCCCTATGGCTACACCTTC,CASSTGTGPYGYTF
TRBJ2-7,NA,NA,TRBV6-1,TGTGCCAGCGCCTTTTTCTCCTACGAGCAGTACTTC,CASAFFSYEQYF
TRBJ1-6,NA,NA,TRBV19,TGTGCCAGCCGCTACAGGGAAAATTCACCCCTCCACTTT,CASRYRENSPLHF
TRBJ2-2,NA,NA,TRBV5-6,TGTGCCAGCAGCTTACCCGTGAACACCGGGGAGCTGTTTTTT,CASSLPVNTGELFF
TRBJ2-5,once,TRBD1,TRBV12-5,TGTGCTAGTGGTTTGGGGGACAGCCAAGAGACCCAGTACTTC,CASGLGDSQETQYF
TRBJ1-1,NA,TRBD1,TRBV5-1,TGCGCCAGCAGCCCGAACCCCCCGGGACAGCTGAACACTGAAGCTTTCTTT,CASSPNPPGQLNTEAFF
TRBJ1-4,once,TRBD1,TRBV5-1,TGCGCCAGCAGCTGGGACAGGGGAAATGAAAAACTGTTTTTC,CASSWDRGNEKLFF
TRBJ2-1,NA,TRBD1,TRBV29-1,TGCAGCGCCTCCGGACAGGGCTACAATGAGCAGTTCTTC,CSASGQGYNEQFF
TRBJ2-1,NA,TRBD1,TRBV19,TGTGCCACTGCCGAACTGGGACAGGCGGCCTACAATGAGCAGTTCTTC,CATAELGQAAYNEQFF
TRBJ1-1,NA,NA,TRBV7-8,TGTGCCAGCAGCTTAGAGGGGAGGAACACTGAAGCTTTCTTT,CASSLEGRNTEAFF
TRBJ2-1,NA,NA,TRBV18,TGTGCCAGCTCACCACGTCCTGGGAATGAGCAGTTCTTC,CASSPRPGNEQFF